The next 31 T cell receptor beta chains were all read from a single sample in a study of graft-versus-host responses after intestinal transplantation. Grafts had their tissue processed, releasing intraepithelial and lamina propria lymphocytes. TCRdb's table, derived via immunoSEQ multiplex PCR, lists solely in-frame clones and lacks some. The top ten hold 13% of the sample, which has approximately 15,000 clones, roughly 60% seen once. Sequences were derived from ileum tissue, sampled 524 days after transplant. The receptors here all came from a human patient who received an intestinal transplant, so some T cells may come from the graft donor.

J is TRBJ2-4 and V is TRBV7-2; 7 positions match TRBD2. CDR3 length equals 13 residues. Germline CDR1 and CDR2: SGHTA and FQGNSA. After removal of 3 bases from V and 6 bases from J, the junction contained 2 bases not matched to a gene. For the CDR3, the DNA is TGTGCCAGCAGCTTGGGGGGGATAAACATTCAGTACTTC. Translating gives CASSLGGINIQYF. Complete variable domain (other parts from reference TRBV7-2 and TRBJ2-4): GAGVSQSPSNKVTEKGKDVELRCDPISGHTALYWYRQSLGQGLEFLIYFQGNSAPDKSGLPSDRFSAERTGGSVSTLTIQRTQQEDSAVYLCASSLGGINIQYFGAGTRLSVL.

The chain has TRBV5-8 and TRBJ2-5, with 9 bases identical to TRBD2. Germline V gives CDR1 SGHTS, CDR2 YDEGEE. The V and J ends lost 0 bases and 6 bases, in that order; junction bases with no gene match: 15. The CDR3 covers 18 residues. This CDR3 reads CASSLVTSAGGHEKTQYF. In nucleotides, the CDR3 is TGTGCCAGCAGCTTGGTAACGTCAGCGGGGGGTCACGAAAAGACCCAGTACTTC.

This clone is deemed medium-sized. This chain joins TRBV30 and TRBJ2-1; D is possibly TRBD1 (5 bases). The CDR3 has 11 amino acids. V lost 4 bases and J lost 9, with 10 bases in between. CDR1 and CDR2 from the germline V gene are GTSNPN and SVGIG (reference sequence). CDR3 sequence reads: CAWKGFGEQFF. CDR3 DNA: TGTGCCTGGAAGGGGTTTGGTGAGCAGTTCTTC.

This clone was seen a few times. The CDR3 reads CAWSVVQGGNSPLHF. DNA for the CDR3: TGTGCCTGGAGTGTAGTGCAGGGTGGGAATTCACCCCTCCACTTT. J is TRBJ1-6 and V is TRBV30; TRBD1 might be the D (5 bases). Germline V lookup: CDR1 GTSNPN, CDR2 SVGIG (reference sequence). Trimming left V 0 bases short and J 7 bases short, with 13 bases between. This CDR3 has 15 residues.

This clone has only a few counts. CDR3 bases: TGTGCCAGCAGCTTAGGGCCCGGGACAGGATCCTACGAGCAGTACTTC. Residues: CASSLGPGTGSYEQYF. This chain joins TRBV11-2 and TRBJ2-7; TRBD1 matches 8 bases. This CDR3 is 16 amino acids long. The V and J ends lost 1 base and 1 base, in that order; junction bases with no gene match: 6. Germline-derived CDR1 and CDR2 are SGHAT and FQNNGV. Drawing the rest from reference TRBV11-2 and TRBJ2-7, the complete variable domain is EAGVAQSPRYKIIEKRQSVAFWCNPISGHATLYWYQQILGQGPKLLIQFQNNGVVDDSQLPKDRFSAERLKGVDSTLKIQPAKLEDSAVYLCASSLGPGTGSYEQYFGPGTRLTVT.

V and J are TRBV6-6 and TRBJ1-1, with TRBD1 as a possible D gene (5 bases). The CDR3 is 15 amino acids. Trimming pared 2 bases from V and 9 bases from J, leaving 19 bases between. In germline, CDR1 is MNHNY, CDR2 SVGAGI (reference sequence). The CDR3 DNA reads as TGTGCCAGCAGTTACATATGGGGCGAATCAAAACAAGCTTTCTTT. Translated, it gives CASSYIWGESKQAFF.

The genes are TRBV7-2 and TRBJ2-7, with D perhaps matching TRBD2 (7 bases). This CDR3 contains 15 residues. Germline-derived CDR1 and CDR2 are SGHTA and FQGNSA. Trimming removed 5 bases from V and 2 bases from J, with 16 bases in between. The CDR3 here is CASSQGRGSTYEQYF. The CDR3 DNA reads as TGTGCCAGCAGCCAGGGGAGGGGGTCAACCTACGAGCAGTACTTC. Filled out from reference TRBV7-2 and TRBJ2-7, the complete variable domain reads GAGVSQSPSNKVTEKGKDVELRCDPISGHTALYWYRQSLGQGLEFLIYFQGNSAPDKSGLPSDRFSAERTGGSVSTLTIQRTQQEDSAVYLCASSQGRGSTYEQYFGPGTRLTVT.

This clone was seen only a few times. V is TRBV11-2 and J is TRBJ2-2; no firm D call. The CDR3 consists of 16 residues. Trimming left V 5 bases short and J 0 bases short, with 13 bases between. From germline, CDR1 is SGHAT and CDR2 FQNNGV. The chain's CDR3 is CASSPGIFANTGELFF. CDR3 coding DNA: TGTGCCAGCAGCCCTGGCATATTCGCGAACACCGGGGAGCTGTTTTTT.

This clone was seen just once. J is TRBJ2-7 and V is TRBV19; 9 bases are a match to TRBD1. From germline, CDR1 is LNHDA and CDR2 SQIVND (reference sequence). The CDR3 sequence is 14 residues long. The trim removed 6 bases at V and 4 bases at J, leaving 7 bases unmatched. The CDR3 DNA sequence: TGTGCCAGTAGCCGGGACAGGGAACCGTACGAGCAGTACTTC. It is translated as CASSRDREPYEQYF.

V and J are TRBV15 and TRBJ1-6; 9 bases match TRBD1. Germline lookup yields CDR1 LNHNV and CDR2 YYDKDF (reference sequence). The ends lost 2 bases at V and 6 bases at J; junction bases unmatched: 5. The CDR3 runs to 16 residues. The CDR3 sequence: CATSRTGGFFNSPLHF. DNA of the CDR3: TGTGCCACCAGCAGAACAGGGGGCTTTTTTAATTCACCCCTCCACTTT.

The rearrangement links TRBV25-1 to TRBJ2-6, with D tentatively TRBD2 (6 bases). This CDR3 contains 18 residues. Trimming cost V 8 bases and J 0 bases, with 20 bases left between them. Germline V lookup: CDR1 MGHDK, CDR2 SYGVNS. The CDR3 bases are TGTGCCAGCGAGCCTTCTTCCGGGAGCACCTCTGGGGCCAACGTCCTGACTTTC. Its protein product is CASEPSSGSTSGANVLTF.

This clone was picked up a small number of times. This chain uses TRBV11-2 with TRBJ1-3; tentative D call: TRBD1 (6 bases). The CDR3 sequence is 17 residues long. Per germline, CDR1 SGHAT and CDR2 FQNNGV. The germline V and J ends were trimmed by 1 base and 1 base, with 14 bases remaining between them. In DNA form, the CDR3 reads TGTGCCAGCAGCTTAGTCACAGGGCATAGATCTGGAAACACCATATATTTT. This sequence encodes CASSLVTGHRSGNTIYF. Full variable domain (outside the CDR3, taken from reference TRBV11-2 and TRBJ1-3): EAGVAQSPRYKIIEKRQSVAFWCNPISGHATLYWYQQILGQGPKLLIQFQNNGVVDDSQLPKDRFSAERLKGVDSTLKIQPAKLEDSAVYLCASSLVTGHRSGNTIYFGEGSWLTVV.

The chain recombines TRBV6-1 with TRBJ2-7; D remains ambiguous. V was trimmed by 3 bases and J by 1 base, leaving 4 bases between them. This CDR3 spans 12 amino acids. CDR1 and CDR2 (germline): MNHNS, SASEGT. CDR3 sequence reads: CASSDLSYEQYF. CDR3 DNA: TGTGCCAGCAGTGACCTTTCCTACGAGCAGTACTTC.

V gene TRBV27 combines with J gene TRBJ1-2, with 7 positions matching TRBD1. Germline V lookup: CDR1 MNHEY, CDR2 SMNVEV (reference sequence). CDR3 size: 14 residues. V dropped 6 bases and J dropped 7; count of bases not matched to a gene: 11. CDR3 nucleotides: TGTGCCAGCAGACCCGGACAGGCTTCCTTTGGCTACACCTTC. It yields the protein CASRPGQASFGYTF.

The V and J genes are TRBV4-3 and TRBJ2-7, with TRBD2 matching 9 bases. V lost 4 bases and J lost 7; bases outside the gene matches: 17. This CDR3 is 17 amino acids long. Germline V lookup: CDR1 LGHNA, CDR2 YSLEER. The CDR3 reads CASSPRLAVGGGWEQYF. The CDR3 region has the DNA TGCGCCAGCAGCCCACGACTAGCGGTGGGTGGGGGGTGGGAGCAGTACTTC.

V usage is TRBV2 and J usage is TRBJ2-6; tentatively, D is TRBD1 (5 bases). V was shortened by 1 base and J by 4 bases, with 8 bases between the two germline ends. Germline V gene sequence: CDR1 SNHLY, CDR2 FYNNEI. The CDR3 loop spans 15 amino acids. CDR3 coding DNA: TGTGCCAGCAGTGAAGGCAGGGCCGGGGCCAACGTCCTGACTTTC. It yields the protein CASSEGRAGANVLTF.

The chain carries TRBV12-5 and TRBJ1-1; 8 nucleotides align to TRBD1. CDR3 length: 13 amino acids. Per the germline V gene, CDR1 is LGHNT and CDR2 is FRNRAP. V lost 6 bases, J lost 6 bases, and 6 bases stayed unmatched. The CDR3 DNA sequence: TGTGCTAGTGGCGGACAGGGAATCGCTGAAGCTTTCTTT. It yields the protein CASGGQGIAEAFF.

Details on this clone: This same CDR3 is encoded by further DNA sequences in the sample. The chain uses TRBV9 and TRBJ1-4; tentative D call: TRBD1 (5 bases). This CDR3 has 14 amino acids. V was clipped by 3 bases and J by 0 bases, with 6 bases between them. Per germline, CDR1 SGDLS and CDR2 YYNGEE. CDR3 region: CASSGQPTNEKLFF. Here the CDR3 DNA reads TGTGCCAGCAGCGGACAGCCAACTAATGAAAAACTGTTTTTT.

The rearrangement uses TRBV18 and TRBJ1-5, with 7 nucleotides matching TRBD1. Trimming removed 4 bases from V and 4 bases from J; junction bases left unmatched: 10. CDR1 is KGHSH and CDR2 is LQKENI in the germline V gene. The CDR3 has 16 residues. The CDR3 DNA follows: TGTGCCAGCTCACACCGGGACAGAACTGTTAATCAGCCCCAGCATTTT. Translated, it gives CASSHRDRTVNQPQHF.

The J gene is TRBJ2-7, the V gene TRBV7-8; 12 positions match TRBD1. Trimming cost V 5 bases and J 4 bases; bases outside gene matches: 6. CDR1 is SGHVS, CDR2 FQNEAQ, per germline. This CDR3 is 15 amino acids long. The CDR3 DNA is TGTGCCAGCAGCCCTGGGACAGGGGGCCAGTACGAGCAGTACTTC. Encoded protein: CASSPGTGGQYEQYF.

The rearrangement links TRBV18 to TRBJ2-3, with TRBD2 matching over 7 bases. Per germline, CDR1 KGHSH and CDR2 LQKENI. Trimming at V came to 0 bases and at J to 4 bases, leaving 7 bases not matched to a gene. This CDR3 has 16 residues. Written as DNA, the CDR3 is TGTGCCAGCTCACCACCGTTTGAGGGAGGGGCAGATACGCAGTATTTT. It is translated as CASSPPFEGGADTQYF.

V usage is TRBV5-1 and J usage is TRBJ1-4, with 9 nucleotides matching TRBD1. The CDR3 contains 19 residues. The V gene end was trimmed by 4 bases and the J gene end by 3 bases; junction bases not matched to a gene: 16. The V gene's germline CDR1 is SGHRS and CDR2 YFSETQ. CDR3 bases: TGCGCCAGCAGCAGCATCCCGGGACAGGGTTTAGGAGCTAATGAAAAACTGTTTTTT. Amino acid sequence: CASSSIPGQGLGANEKLFF.

This clone has only a few counts. The chain is built from TRBV5-6 and TRBJ2-3, with a weak D call TRBD2 (7 bases). This CDR3 is 19 amino acids long. Between the trimmed V and J ends, which lost 4 bases and 0 bases, there was a span of 24 bases. Germline V gene lookup returns CDR1 SGHDT and CDR2 YYEEEE. CDR3 loop: CASSPGRGGPPVSTDTQYF. CDR3 bases: TGTGCCAGCAGCCCAGGAAGGGGGGGCCCCCCAGTTAGCACAGATACGCAGTATTTT.

The chain uses TRBV7-9 and TRBJ2-5; D uncertain. The germline V and J ends were trimmed by 3 bases and 3 bases, with 14 bases remaining between them. Per germline, CDR1 SEHNR and CDR2 FQNEAQ (reference sequence). The CDR3 length is 15 residues. The CDR3 reads CASSLVPAREETQYF. The CDR3 DNA follows: TGTGCCAGCAGCTTGGTTCCGGCTAGAGAAGAGACCCAGTACTTC.

This clone appeared a few times. J is TRBJ2-1 and V is TRBV7-2; D not certain. The CDR3 has 13 amino acids. Germline assignment: CDR1 SGHTA and CDR2 FQGNSA. The germline V and J ends were trimmed by 2 bases and 4 bases, with 6 bases remaining between them. CDR3 sequence (DNA): TGTGCCAGCAGCTTAATGGCATACAATGAGCAGTTCTTC. Its protein is CASSLMAYNEQFF. Supplemented by reference TRBV7-2 and TRBJ2-1, the full variable domain reads GAGVSQSPSNKVTEKGKDVELRCDPISGHTALYWYRQSLGQGLEFLIYFQGNSAPDKSGLPSDRFSAERTGGSVSTLTIQRTQQEDSAVYLCASSLMAYNEQFFGPGTRLTVL.

J is TRBJ1-2 and V is TRBV5-6, with unresolved D. Germline V gives CDR1 SGHDT, CDR2 YYEEEE. The V end lost 1 base, the J end lost 0 bases, and 4 bases lay between the germline ends. This CDR3 has 13 amino acids. The DNA of the CDR3 is TGTGCCAGCAGCTTGTCCGCTAACTATGGCTACACCTTC. Translated, it gives CASSLSANYGYTF.

This clone has a handful of counts. The J gene is TRBJ1-1, the V gene TRBV9; D is unresolved. The CDR3 is made up of 13 amino acids. V was cut by 1 base and J by 1 base, with 5 bases left in between. Germline V gene sequence: CDR1 SGDLS, CDR2 YYNGEE. CDR3 in DNA: TGTGCCAGCAGCGTATCAGGGAACACTGAAGCTTTCTTT. It specifies CASSVSGNTEAFF.

V and J are TRBV9 and TRBJ2-3, with TRBD2 identical over 8 bases. The CDR3 totals 16 residues. Germline V lookup: CDR1 SGDLS, CDR2 YYNGEE. Germline trimming cut 0 bases from V and 4 bases from J; bases unmatched to any gene: 7. For the CDR3, the DNA is TGTGCCAGCAGCGTAGCAGGTGCGGGGGGCGCAGATACGCAGTATTTT. Its translation is CASSVAGAGGADTQYF. Full variable domain (missing parts from reference TRBV9 and TRBJ2-3): DSGVTQTPKHLITATGQRVTLRCSPRSGDLSVYWYQQSLDQGLQFLIQYYNGEERAKGNILERFSAQQFPDLHSELNLSSLELGDSALYFCASSVAGAGGADTQYFGPGTRLTVL.

This rearrangement joins TRBV7-9 to TRBJ2-7; TRBD1 matches 7 bases. The CDR3 consists of 17 residues. The V segment lost 1 base and the J segment 4 bases; nucleotides outside the gene matches: 13. Germline V gene data show CDR1 as SEHNR and CDR2 as FQNEAQ (reference sequence). The chain's CDR3 is CASSLGPDRDNKYEQYF. For the CDR3, the DNA is TGTGCCAGCAGCTTAGGGCCCGACAGGGATAATAAATACGAGCAGTACTTC.

The chain employs TRBV19 and TRBJ2-1, with 14 bases aligning to TRBD2. J was trimmed by 5 bases and V by 4 bases; bases with no gene match: 1. Germline loops: CDR1 LNHDA, CDR2 SQIVND (reference sequence). CDR3 length: 15 amino acids. CDR3 loop: CASSRLAGGDNEQFF. In DNA form, the CDR3 reads TGTGCCAGTAGTAGACTAGCGGGGGGGGACAATGAGCAGTTCTTC. Looking up the rest from reference TRBV19 and TRBJ2-1 gives the full variable domain: DGGITQSPKYLFRKEGQNVTLSCEQNLNHDAMYWYRQDPGQGLRLIYYSQIVNDFQKGDIAEGYSVSREKKESFPLTVTSAQKNPTAFYLCASSRLAGGDNEQFFGPGTRLTVL.

This clone was seen a few times. V gene TRBV30 combines with J gene TRBJ2-5, with TRBD1 identical over 9 bases. The CDR3 is 15 amino acids. V trimming: 0 bases; J trimming: 5 bases; junction bases outside the gene matches: 7. Per germline, CDR1 GTSNPN and CDR2 SVGIG (reference sequence). CDR3 nucleotide sequence: TGTGCCTGGAGTGTACCTGTGACAGGGGGGGAGACCCAGTACTTC. Residues: CAWSVPVTGGETQYF.